This paragraph covers one T cell receptor (beta chain) sequence. This entry is derived from a study of blood T cell repertoires in COVID-19. Trimming stripped 6 bases from V and 2 bases from J, with 4 bases between. The CDR3 extends over 11 amino acids. The V gene's germline CDR1 is MGHDK and CDR2 SYGVNS. Profiled with immunoSEQ multiplex PCR; TCRdb holds only in-frame clones, not every one. The table has about 300,000 clones, roughly 90% seen once. The chain has TRBV25-1 and TRBJ1-2; D remains unclear. The sample taken for sequencing was PBMCs or T cells enriched from blood (not recorded which). This TCR derives from a woman between 50 and 59 years old who had been exposed to COVID-19. The CDR3 spells CASSQNYGYTF. The CDR3 DNA sequence: TGTGCCAGCAGCCAGAACTATGGCTACACCTTC.